Shown below are 13 T cell receptor beta chains from a single sample sequenced in a study of blood T cell repertoires in COVID-19. TCRdb's table, derived via immunoSEQ multiplex PCR, lists solely in-frame clones and lacks some. The sample yields approximately 300,000 clones, about nine tenths seen once. The material sequenced was peripheral blood. These receptors all stem from a man aged 50 or older with active or convalescent COVID-19.

The chain employs TRBV2 and TRBJ2-7; 12 bases line up with TRBD1. The CDR3 totals 15 residues. With V trimmed by 5 bases and J by 5 bases, 7 bases remained unmatched. CDR1 and CDR2 (germline): SNHLY, FYNNEI. The CDR3 DNA is TGTGCCAGCAGTCTGTCCGGGACAGGGGGCGACGAGCAGTACTTC. This sequence encodes CASSLSGTGGDEQYF.

The rearrangement uses TRBV28 and TRBJ1-1, with D uncertain. The CDR3 has 11 residues. Germline loops: CDR1 MDHEN, CDR2 SYDVKM. V was pared by 6 bases and J by 11 bases, with 13 bases between. The CDR3 loop is CASSAPRGAFF. The DNA for the CDR3 is TGTGCCAGCAGCGCGCCCCGAGGGGCTTTCTTT.

The chain employs TRBV28 and TRBJ2-6; 8 bases map to TRBD1. There are 15 residues in the CDR3. V was pared by 6 bases and J by 2 bases, with 3 bases of the junction left unmatched. The germline gives CDR1 MDHEN, CDR2 SYDVKM. CDR3 protein: CASSPTGAGANVLTF. DNA for the CDR3: TGTGCCAGCAGCCCGACAGGGGCTGGGGCCAACGTCCTGACTTTC.

The chain is built from TRBV5-4 and TRBJ2-5, with no clear D. Deletions cut 3 bases from V and 5 bases from J, with 8 bases between. The CDR3 loop spans 12 amino acids. Per the germline V gene, CDR1 is SGHNT and CDR2 is YYREEE (reference sequence). CDR3 DNA: TGTGCCAGCAGCTCGACATGGGAGACCCAGTACTTC. It encodes CASSSTWETQYF.

This clone has only one observation. This CDR3 reads CASSLDRAGANVLTF. For the CDR3, the DNA is TGTGCCAGCAGCTTAGACAGGGCGGGGGCCAACGTCCTGACTTTC. The chain is built from TRBV7-9 and TRBJ2-6, with D maybe TRBD1 (6 bases). Germline lookup yields CDR1 SEHNR and CDR2 FQNEAQ (reference sequence). V was trimmed by 1 base and J by 4 bases, leaving 8 bases between them. The CDR3 has 15 amino acids.

This clone was observed a single time. The DNA of the CDR3 is TGTGCCTGGGGACAGGGAATAACTGAAGCTTTCTTT. Its translation is CAWGQGITEAFF. The J gene is TRBJ1-1, the V gene TRBV30, with 8 bases aligning to TRBD1. Germline V gene data show CDR1 as GTSNPN and CDR2 as SVGIG (reference sequence). The V and J ends lost 5 bases and 5 bases, in that order; junction bases with no gene match: 4. The CDR3 extends over 12 amino acids.

The chain employs TRBV27 and TRBJ2-7, with TRBD2 matching over 8 bases. The germline gives CDR1 MNHEY, CDR2 SMNVEV (reference sequence). This CDR3 has 15 amino acids. The ends lost 6 bases at V and 2 bases at J; junction bases unmatched: 9. The CDR3 DNA reads TGTGCCAGCAGCTCACTAGCGGCAGGAGCCTACGAGCAGTACTTC. Protein product: CASSSLAAGAYEQYF.

The chain links TRBV7-9 to TRBJ1-2, with 9 nucleotides matching TRBD1. The CDR3 is made up of 14 amino acids. J lost 7 bases, V lost 6 bases, and 9 bases had no gene match. Germline V gene lookup returns CDR1 SEHNR and CDR2 FQNEAQ (reference sequence). This chain's CDR3 is CASSSGQGNSGYTF. The CDR3 DNA follows: TGTGCCAGCAGTAGCGGACAGGGGAATTCTGGCTACACCTTC.

This chain connects TRBV6-2 or TRBV6-3 to TRBJ2-7; 7 bases are shared with TRBD2. The J segment lost 2 bases and the V segment lost 4 bases, leaving 5 bases of the junction unmatched. From germline, CDR1 is MNHEY and CDR2 SVGEGT. There are 14 residues in the CDR3. Written as DNA, the CDR3 is TGTGCCAGCAGTTGGGAGGGGATCACCTACGAGCAGTACTTC. Encoded protein: CASSWEGITYEQYF.

The chain is built from TRBV15 and TRBJ1-2; 9 bases fit TRBD1. This CDR3 is built from 15 residues. After removal of 2 bases from V and 8 bases from J, the junction contained 9 bases not matched to a gene. CDR1 is LNHNV and CDR2 is YYDKDF in the germline V gene (reference sequence). Here the CDR3 reads CATSRQAGTGNGYTF. The CDR3 DNA reads as TGTGCCACCAGCAGACAAGCCGGGACAGGGAACGGCTACACCTTC.

This sequence joins TRBV12-3 or TRBV12-4 and TRBJ1-1; D gene unclear. The length of the CDR3 is 13 residues. V was pared by 0 bases and J by 5 bases, with 7 bases between. In nucleotides, the CDR3 is TGTGCCAGCAGTTTAGCGCAAGCAACTGAAGCTTTCTTT. Its translation: CASSLAQATEAFF.

The DNA of the CDR3 is TGTGCCAGCAGCCAAGGGGGAACAGGGGTTGAAAAACTGTTTTTT. Translating gives CASSQGGTGVEKLFF. J is TRBJ1-4 and V is TRBV3-1 (or the pseudogene TRBV3-2), with 7 bases lining up with TRBD1. CDR3 size: 15 residues. J was trimmed by 7 bases and V by 1 base; bases with no gene match: 6. Germline-derived CDR1 and CDR2 are LGHDT and YNNKEL (reference sequence).

This rearrangement joins TRBV5-1 to TRBJ1-1; 8 bases map to TRBD1. From germline, CDR1 is SGHRS and CDR2 YFSETQ. Trimming took 0 bases from V and 4 from J; bases not matched to a gene: 8. The CDR3 covers 16 residues. CDR3 in amino acids: CASSLARQGIGTEAFF. CDR3 bases: TGCGCCAGCAGCTTGGCCCGACAGGGGATAGGCACTGAAGCTTTCTTT.